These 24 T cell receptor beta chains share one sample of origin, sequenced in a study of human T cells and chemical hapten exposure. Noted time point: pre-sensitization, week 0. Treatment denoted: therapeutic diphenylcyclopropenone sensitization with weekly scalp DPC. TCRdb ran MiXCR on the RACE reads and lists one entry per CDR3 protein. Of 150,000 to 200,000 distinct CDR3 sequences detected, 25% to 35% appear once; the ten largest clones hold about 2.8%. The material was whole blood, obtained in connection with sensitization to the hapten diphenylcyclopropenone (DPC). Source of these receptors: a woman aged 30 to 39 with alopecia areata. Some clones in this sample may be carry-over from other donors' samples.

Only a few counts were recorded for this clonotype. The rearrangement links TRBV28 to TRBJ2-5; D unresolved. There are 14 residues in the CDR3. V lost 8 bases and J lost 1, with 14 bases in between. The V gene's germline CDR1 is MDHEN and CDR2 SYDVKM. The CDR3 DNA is TGTGCCAGCCGACCGGACGCCCTCCAAGAGACCCAGTACTTC. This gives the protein CASRPDALQETQYF. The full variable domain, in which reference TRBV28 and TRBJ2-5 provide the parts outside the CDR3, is DVKVTQSSRYLVKRTGEKVFLECVQDMDHENMFWYRQDPGLGLRLIYFSYDVKMKEKGDIPEGYSVSREKKERFSLILESASTNQTSMYLCASRPDALQETQYFGPGTRLLVL.

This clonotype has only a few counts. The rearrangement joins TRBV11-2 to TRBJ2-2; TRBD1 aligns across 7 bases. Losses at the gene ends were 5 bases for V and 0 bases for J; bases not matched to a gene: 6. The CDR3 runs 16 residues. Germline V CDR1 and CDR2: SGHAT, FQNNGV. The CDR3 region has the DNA TGTGCCAGCAGCAATTTAGGGACAGCGAACACCGGGGAGCTGTTTTTT. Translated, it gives CASSNLGTANTGELFF.

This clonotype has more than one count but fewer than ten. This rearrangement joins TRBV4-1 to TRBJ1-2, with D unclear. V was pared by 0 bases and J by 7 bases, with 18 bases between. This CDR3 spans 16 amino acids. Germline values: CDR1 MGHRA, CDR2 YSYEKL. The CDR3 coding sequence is TGCGCCAGCAGCCAAGAAGGCTTCCCTGGGAATTCTGGCTACACCTTC. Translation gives CASSQEGFPGNSGYTF.

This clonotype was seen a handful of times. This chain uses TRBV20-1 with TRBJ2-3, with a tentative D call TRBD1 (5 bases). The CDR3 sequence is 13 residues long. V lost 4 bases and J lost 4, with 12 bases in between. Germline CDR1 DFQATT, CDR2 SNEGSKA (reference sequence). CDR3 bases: TGCAGTGCTACCCTAGGGGCCCCAGATACGCAGTATTTT. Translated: CSATLGAPDTQYF.

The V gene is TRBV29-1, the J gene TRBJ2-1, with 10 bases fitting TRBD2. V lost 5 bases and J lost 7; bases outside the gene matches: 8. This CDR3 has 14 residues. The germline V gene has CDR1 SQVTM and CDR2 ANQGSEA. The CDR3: CSVTRLAGGNEQFF. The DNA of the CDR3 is TGCAGCGTTACTCGACTAGCGGGTGGGAATGAGCAGTTCTTC.

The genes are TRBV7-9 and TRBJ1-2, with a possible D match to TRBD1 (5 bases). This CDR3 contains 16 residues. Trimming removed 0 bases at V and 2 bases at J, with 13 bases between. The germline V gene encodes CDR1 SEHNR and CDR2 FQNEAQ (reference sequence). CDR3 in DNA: TGTGCCAGCAGCTTAGCTCTCCTGACAGAAAACTATGGCTACACCTTC. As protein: CASSLALLTENYGYTF.

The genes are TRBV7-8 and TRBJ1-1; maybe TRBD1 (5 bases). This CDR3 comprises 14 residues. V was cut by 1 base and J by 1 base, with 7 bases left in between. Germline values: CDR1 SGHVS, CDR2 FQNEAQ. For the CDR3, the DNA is TGTGCCAGCAGCTTAGGGGGACCGAACACTGAAGCTTTCTTT. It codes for CASSLGGPNTEAFF.

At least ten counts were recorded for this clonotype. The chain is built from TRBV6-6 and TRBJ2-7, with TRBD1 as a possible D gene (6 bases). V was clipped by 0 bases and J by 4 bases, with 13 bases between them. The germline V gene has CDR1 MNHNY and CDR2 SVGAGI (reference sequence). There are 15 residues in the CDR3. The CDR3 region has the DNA TGTGCCAGCAGTTACTCCCAGGGACATTCATACGAGCAGTACTTC. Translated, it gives CASSYSQGHSYEQYF.

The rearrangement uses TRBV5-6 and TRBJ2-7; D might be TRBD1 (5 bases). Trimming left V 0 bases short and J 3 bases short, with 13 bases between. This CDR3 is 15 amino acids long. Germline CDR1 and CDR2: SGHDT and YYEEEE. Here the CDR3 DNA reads TGTGCCAGCAGCTTGGACGCTTTGGGGCACTACGAGCAGTACTTC. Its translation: CASSLDALGHYEQYF.

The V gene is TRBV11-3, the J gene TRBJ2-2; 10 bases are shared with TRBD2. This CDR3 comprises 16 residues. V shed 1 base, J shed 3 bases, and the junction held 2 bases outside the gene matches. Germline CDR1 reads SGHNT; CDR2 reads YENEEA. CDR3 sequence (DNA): TGTGCCAGCAGCTTAGTCCTAGCGGGAGACACCGGGGAGCTGTTTTTT. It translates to CASSLVLAGDTGELFF.

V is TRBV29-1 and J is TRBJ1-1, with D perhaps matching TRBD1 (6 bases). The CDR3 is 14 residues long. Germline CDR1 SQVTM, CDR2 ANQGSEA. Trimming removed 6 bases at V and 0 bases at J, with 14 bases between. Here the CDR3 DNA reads TGCAGCGTCAGTCCGGACAGCGTGAACACTGAAGCTTTCTTT. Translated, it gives CSVSPDSVNTEAFF.

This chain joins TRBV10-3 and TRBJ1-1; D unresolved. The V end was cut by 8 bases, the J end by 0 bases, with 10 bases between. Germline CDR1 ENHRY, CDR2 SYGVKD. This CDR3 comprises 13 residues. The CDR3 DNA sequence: TGTGCCATCGTAGATAGTTTGAACACTGAAGCTTTCTTT. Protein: CAIVDSLNTEAFF.

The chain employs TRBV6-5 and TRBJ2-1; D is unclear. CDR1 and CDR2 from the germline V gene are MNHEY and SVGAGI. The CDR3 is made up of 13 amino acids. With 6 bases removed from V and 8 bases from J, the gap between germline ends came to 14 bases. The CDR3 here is CASRQPSTYEQFF. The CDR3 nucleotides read TGTGCCAGCAGGCAGCCCTCGACCTATGAGCAGTTCTTC.

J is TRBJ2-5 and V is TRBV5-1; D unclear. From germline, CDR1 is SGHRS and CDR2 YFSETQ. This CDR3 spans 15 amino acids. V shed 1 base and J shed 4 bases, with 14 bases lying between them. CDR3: CASSLSSRSRETQYF. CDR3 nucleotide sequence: TGCGCCAGCAGCTTGTCCTCTCGGTCCCGAGAGACCCAGTACTTC. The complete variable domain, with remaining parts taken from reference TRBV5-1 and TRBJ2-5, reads KAGVTQTPRYLIKTRGQQVTLSCSPISGHRSVSWYQQTPGQGLQFLFEYFSETQRNKGNFPGRFSGRQFSNSRSEMNVSTLELGDSALYLCASSLSSRSRETQYFGPGTRLLVL.

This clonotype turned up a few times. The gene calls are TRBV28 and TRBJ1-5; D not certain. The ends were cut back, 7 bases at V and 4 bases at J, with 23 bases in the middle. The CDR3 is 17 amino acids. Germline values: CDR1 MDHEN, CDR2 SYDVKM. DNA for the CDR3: TGTGCCAGCACGGCCCCTTGGCCCGGCGGTCTGAATCAGCCCCAGCATTTT. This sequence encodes CASTAPWPGGLNQPQHF.

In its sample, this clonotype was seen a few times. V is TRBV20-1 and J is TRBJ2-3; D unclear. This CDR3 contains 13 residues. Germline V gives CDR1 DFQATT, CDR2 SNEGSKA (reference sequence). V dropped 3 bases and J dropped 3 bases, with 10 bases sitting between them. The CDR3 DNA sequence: TGCAGTGCTAGGGAGTTCGGGACAGATACGCAGTATTTT. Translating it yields CSAREFGTDTQYF.

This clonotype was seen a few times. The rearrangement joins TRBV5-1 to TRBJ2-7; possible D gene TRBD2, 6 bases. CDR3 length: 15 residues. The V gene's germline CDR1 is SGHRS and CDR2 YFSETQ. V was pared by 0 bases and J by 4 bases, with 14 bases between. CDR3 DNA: TGCGCCAGCAGCTTGGAGGCGGGGTACCTGTACGAGCAGTACTTC. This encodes CASSLEAGYLYEQYF.

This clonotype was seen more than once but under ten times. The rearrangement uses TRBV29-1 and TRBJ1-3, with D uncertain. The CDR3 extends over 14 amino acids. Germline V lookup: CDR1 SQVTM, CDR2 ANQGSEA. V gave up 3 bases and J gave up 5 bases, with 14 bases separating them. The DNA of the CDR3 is TGCAGCGTTGAGTTGGGGAGCCGTAGAAACACCATATATTTT. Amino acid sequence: CSVELGSRRNTIYF.

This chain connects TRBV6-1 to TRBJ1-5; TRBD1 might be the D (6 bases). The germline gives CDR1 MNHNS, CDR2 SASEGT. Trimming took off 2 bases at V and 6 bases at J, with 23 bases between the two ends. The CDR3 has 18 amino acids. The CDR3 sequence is CASSESPGGRDLGQPQHF. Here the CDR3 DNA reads TGTGCCAGCAGTGAATCGCCCGGGGGCAGGGACCTTGGTCAGCCCCAGCATTTT.

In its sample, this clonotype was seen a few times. The CDR3 sequence: CASSGAANTEAFF. CDR3 DNA sequence: TGTGCCAGCAGTGGCGCAGCAAACACTGAAGCTTTCTTT. This chain uses TRBV2 with TRBJ1-1; D call uncertain. The CDR3 length is 13 residues. Per the germline V gene, CDR1 is SNHLY and CDR2 is FYNNEI. Trimming removed 4 bases from V and 2 bases from J, with 8 bases in between.

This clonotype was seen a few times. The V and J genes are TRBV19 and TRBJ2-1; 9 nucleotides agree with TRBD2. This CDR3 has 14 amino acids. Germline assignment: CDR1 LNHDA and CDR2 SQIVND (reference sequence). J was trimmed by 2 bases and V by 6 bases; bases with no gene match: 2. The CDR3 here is CASRRGGAYNEQFF. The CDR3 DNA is TGTGCCAGTAGGCGGGGGGGGGCCTACAATGAGCAGTTCTTC.

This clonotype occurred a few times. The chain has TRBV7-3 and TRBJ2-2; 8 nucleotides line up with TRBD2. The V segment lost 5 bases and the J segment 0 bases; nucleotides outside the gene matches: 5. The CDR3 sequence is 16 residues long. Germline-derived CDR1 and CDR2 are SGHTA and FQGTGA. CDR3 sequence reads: CASSPIAGTNTGELFF. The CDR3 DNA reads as TGTGCCAGCAGCCCAATAGCGGGGACGAACACCGGGGAGCTGTTTTTT. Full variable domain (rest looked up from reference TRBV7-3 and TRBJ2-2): GAGVSQTPSNKVTEKGKYVELRCDPISGHTALYWYRQSLGQGPEFLIYFQGTGAADDSGLPNDRFFAVRPEGSVSTLKIQRTERGDSAVYLCASSPIAGTNTGELFFGEGSRLTVL.

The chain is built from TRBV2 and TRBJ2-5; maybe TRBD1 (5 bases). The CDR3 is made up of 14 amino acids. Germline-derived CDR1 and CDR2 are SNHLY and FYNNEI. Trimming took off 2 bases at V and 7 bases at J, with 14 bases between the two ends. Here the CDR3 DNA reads TGTGCCAGCAGTGAATGGGGCGGCGGTGGGACCCAGTACTTC. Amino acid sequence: CASSEWGGGGTQYF.

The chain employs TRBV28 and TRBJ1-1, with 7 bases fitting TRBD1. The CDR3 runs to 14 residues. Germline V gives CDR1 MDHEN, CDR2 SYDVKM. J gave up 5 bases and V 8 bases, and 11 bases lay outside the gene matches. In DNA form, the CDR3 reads TGTGCCAGCGATCAGGGGGGGCCAGGGACTGAAGCTTTCTTT. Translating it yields CASDQGGPGTEAFF.